The entry that follows covers one T cell receptor beta chain sequence. As handled by the study authors: Amplification from reference gene primers served as the basis for estimated nucleated cell counts. Here immunoSEQ multiplex PCR was the method, and the copy in TCRdb shows in-frame clones only, minus some. V, J and clone size derive from that table, while D and trimming were established from the DNA sequence. The sample has 450,000 or so clones; roughly nine tenths are singletons. The data derive from a study of blood T cell repertoires in COVID-19. The germline V gene has CDR1 LGHDT and CDR2 YNNKEL (reference sequence). The ends were cut back, 6 bases at V and 7 bases at J, with 16 bases in the middle. The CDR3 covers 14 residues.

The sequencing sample was made of peripheral blood. The receptor comes from a man aged 18-30 years with COVID-19, enrolled during active disease. The gene calls are TRBV3-1 (or the pseudogene TRBV3-2) and TRBJ1-3; D not resolved. CDR3 nucleotides: TGTGCCAGCAGTGACTACATAGGGTCGAACACCATATATTTT. It translates to CASSDYIGSNTIYF.